Below are 32 T cell receptor beta chains sequenced from a single sample in a study of blood T cells in healthy people across ages. The use of a sample-barcoded 5' primer and a J-beta primer mix characterized a second PCR of about 7 to 12 cycles. TCRdb re-derived calls from the 5' RACE reads in MiXCR, one entry per CDR3 protein. The sample includes some 860,000 distinct CDR3 sequences, roughly 50% of them seen just once. Sequenced: blood. Source of these receptors: a man between 40 and 49 years old in good health.

This clonotype was seen repeatedly, ten times or more. The chain has TRBV20-1 and TRBJ2-5, with D tentatively TRBD1 (8 bases). There are 13 residues in the CDR3. Germline CDR1 DFQATT, CDR2 SNEGSKA (reference sequence). V lost 6 bases to trimming and J lost 5 bases, with 16 bases between them. The CDR3 spells CSASGQGGETQYF. The CDR3 DNA is TGCAGTGCCAGTGGACAGGGAGGGGAGACCCAGTACTTC.

This clonotype was picked up many times. The V gene is TRBV27, the J gene TRBJ1-6; D is undetermined. The CDR3 spans 14 residues. Per germline, CDR1 MNHEY and CDR2 SMNVEV (reference sequence). The ends were cut back, 4 bases at V and 8 bases at J, with 12 bases in the middle. CDR3 protein: CASSSGVGYSPLHF. In DNA, the CDR3 is TGTGCCAGCAGTTCTGGAGTGGGGTATTCACCCCTCCACTTT.

This clonotype was seen only once. This chain joins TRBV20-1 and TRBJ1-5; D possibly corresponds to TRBD1 (6 bases). From germline, CDR1 is DFQATT and CDR2 SNEGSKA (reference sequence). There are 12 residues in the CDR3. CDR3 sequence reads: CSSGERGQPQHF. CDR3 bases: TGCAGCTCAGGGGAGAGAGGTCAGCCCCAGCATTTT.

The V gene is TRBV27, the J gene TRBJ2-2; D remains unclear. With 1 base removed from V and 8 bases from J, the gap between germline ends came to 8 bases. The CDR3 sequence is 13 residues long. Germline CDR1 MNHEY, CDR2 SMNVEV (reference sequence). CDR3 DNA: TGTGCCAGCAGTTTATGGGTGACGGGGGAGCTGTTTTTT. This gives the protein CASSLWVTGELFF.

The chain uses TRBV3-1 and TRBJ2-7; possibly TRBD1 for D (5 bases). Trimming stripped 4 bases from V and 0 bases from J, with 10 bases between. The length of the CDR3 is 14 residues. Per germline, CDR1 LGHDT and CDR2 YNNKEL (reference sequence). The CDR3 sequence: CASSRGHSSYEQYF. The CDR3 region has the DNA TGTGCCAGCAGCCGCGGACATAGCTCCTACGAGCAGTACTTC.

The V and J genes are TRBV24-1 and TRBJ1-1; D is unclear. CDR1 and CDR2 from the germline V gene are KGHDR and SFDVKD. V lost 9 bases and J lost 8, with 27 bases in between. CDR3 length: 16 residues. The DNA of the CDR3 is TGTGCCACCCTTAGTACCCTTTTGGCCCCCCGCGACGAAGCTTTCTTT. This encodes CATLSTLLAPRDEAFF.

In this sample, this clonotype turned up a few times. The chain couples TRBV11-2 to TRBJ2-1, with D maybe TRBD1 (5 bases). The CDR3 length is 15 residues. V was trimmed by 1 base and J by 6 bases, leaving 13 bases between them. Germline V gene sequence: CDR1 SGHAT, CDR2 FQNNGV. The CDR3 here is CASSLAAGNFNEQFF. In DNA form, the CDR3 reads TGTGCCAGCAGCTTAGCGGCAGGGAACTTCAATGAGCAGTTCTTC.

This chain joins TRBV28 and TRBJ2-3; 10 bases align to TRBD2. Per germline, CDR1 MDHEN and CDR2 SYDVKM. Losses at the gene ends were 3 bases for V and 0 bases for J; bases not matched to a gene: 9. This CDR3 is 18 amino acids long. CDR3 bases: TGTGCCAGCAGTTTCGGGACTAGCGTCAGGGCTAGCACAGATACGCAGTATTTT. It yields the protein CASSFGTSVRASTDTQYF. Together with reference TRBV28 and TRBJ2-3, the CDR3 gives the full variable domain: DVKVTQSSRYLVKRTGEKVFLECVQDMDHENMFWYRQDPGLGLRLIYFSYDVKMKEKGDIPEGYSVSREKKERFSLILESASTNQTSMYLCASSFGTSVRASTDTQYFGPGTRLTVL.

This chain uses TRBV7-2 with TRBJ2-5; maybe TRBD1 (7 bases). Trimming took off 6 bases at V and 3 bases at J, with 14 bases between the two ends. CDR1 SGHTA and CDR2 FQGNSA come from the germline V gene. The CDR3 is 14 residues long. This CDR3 reads CASSPGGTEETQYF. The CDR3 DNA reads TGTGCCAGCAGTCCTGGGGGGACAGAAGAGACCCAGTACTTC.

This CDR3 is CSVGRARRGTYEQYF. The CDR3, as DNA: TGCAGCGTTGGTCGTGCTAGGAGGGGGACCTACGAGCAGTACTTC. The V gene is TRBV29-1, the J gene TRBJ2-7; D tentatively fits TRBD1 or TRBD2 (6 bases each). The length of the CDR3 is 15 residues. From germline, CDR1 is SQVTM and CDR2 ANQGSEA. V lost 4 bases and J lost 2, with 18 bases in between.

The chain has TRBV2 and TRBJ2-1, with TRBD2 matching over 11 bases. CDR1 and CDR2 from the germline V gene are SNHLY and FYNNEI. CDR3 size: 16 residues. V shed 9 bases and J 8 bases; nucleotides not matched to a gene: 15. The CDR3 loop is CASLSPTSGRIYEQFF. For the CDR3, the DNA is TGTGCCAGTTTATCGCCTACTAGCGGGAGAATTTATGAGCAGTTCTTC.

This clonotype appeared a few times. The chain couples TRBV4-2 to TRBJ2-7; TRBD2 matches 15 bases. V was clipped by 4 bases and J by 2 bases; unmatched bases: 15. CDR1 and CDR2 (germline): LGHNA, YNFKEQ. This CDR3 has 20 residues. The CDR3 DNA follows: TGTGCCAGCAGCCTCCTCCGGTCCGGGACTAGCGGGAGGCCCACCTACGAGCAGTACTTC. It yields the protein CASSLLRSGTSGRPTYEQYF.

This clonotype occurred a few times. V is TRBV6-6 and J is TRBJ2-3; D gene ambiguous. V lost 8 bases to trimming and J lost 0 bases, with 15 bases between them. The CDR3 extends over 15 amino acids. Germline CDR1 MNHNY, CDR2 SVGAGI (reference sequence). CDR3 nucleotides: TGTGCCAGCTGCAGTATAGCAGCTAGCACAGATACGCAGTATTTT. Its translation is CASCSIAASTDTQYF.

In its sample, this clonotype was seen a few times. V gene TRBV18 combines with J gene TRBJ2-5; a weak D match, TRBD1 (6 bases). The V gene lost 6 bases and the J gene lost 4 bases, with 27 bases spanning the gap. Looked up from germline, CDR1 is KGHSH and CDR2 is LQKENI. The CDR3 consists of 18 residues. The DNA for the CDR3 is TGTGCCAGCTCTCTTCGGCCAGCGGACAGCCTTGTAGGAGAGACCCAGTACTTC. Encoded protein: CASSLRPADSLVGETQYF.

This chain links TRBV4-3 with TRBJ1-1; D remains ambiguous. The V gene's germline CDR1 is LGHNA and CDR2 YSLEER. CDR3 size: 15 residues. The V and J ends lost 1 base and 4 bases respectively, with 13 bases between them. CDR3 in DNA: TGCGCCAGCAGCCAAGTCGACGGGCCCTTCACTGAAGCTTTCTTT. Translated: CASSQVDGPFTEAFF.

This clonotype has only a few counts. The chain employs TRBV3-1 and TRBJ1-2, with a tentative D call TRBD1 (6 bases). V lost 11 bases, J lost 3 bases, and 22 bases lay in between. CDR1 and CDR2 from the germline V gene are LGHDT and YNNKEL (reference sequence). The CDR3 runs to 15 residues. The CDR3 reads CAPSRGLKGDYGYTF. In DNA form, the CDR3 reads TGTGCCCCCTCACGGGGGCTGAAGGGGGACTATGGCTACACCTTC.

This chain links TRBV6-1 with TRBJ2-1; no reliable D call. Germline V gene data show CDR1 as MNHNS and CDR2 as SASEGT. V was shortened by 7 bases and J by 3 bases, with 10 bases between the two germline ends. The CDR3 is 13 residues long. CDR3 region: CASIPPRYNEQFF. Written as DNA, the CDR3 is TGTGCCAGCATCCCACCCCGCTACAATGAGCAGTTCTTC.

This chain links TRBV7-2 with TRBJ2-3, with D unclear. Germline CDR1 and CDR2: SGHTA and FQGNSA. This CDR3 region has 15 residues. The V gene lost 1 base and the J gene lost 1 base, with 9 bases spanning the gap. CDR3 in amino acids: CASSLGPVRTDTQYF. For the CDR3, the DNA is TGTGCCAGCAGCTTAGGTCCGGTCCGCACAGATACGCAGTATTTT.

V and J are TRBV3-1 and TRBJ2-1, with 9 bases identical to TRBD1. The end of the DNA fits TRBJ2-7 better, so the J call may be wrong. The CDR3 is made up of 15 amino acids. Germline-derived CDR1 and CDR2 are LGHDT and YNNKEL (reference sequence). As DNA, the CDR3 is TGTGCCAGCAGCCAACTACCGGGACAGGGATTCGAGCAGTACTTC. This sequence encodes CASSQLPGQGFEQYF.

The chain is built from TRBV5-1 and TRBJ2-3; TRBD1 is a possible D gene (5 bases). Trimming left V 3 bases short and J 4 bases short, with 15 bases between. Germline lookup yields CDR1 SGHRS and CDR2 YFSETQ. The CDR3 runs 15 residues. The DNA for the CDR3 is TGCGCCAGCAGCTGGCAGGGTATCAGGGCAGATACGCAGTATTTT. Its translation: CASSWQGIRADTQYF.

The V and J genes are TRBV20-1 and TRBJ1-1, with a tentative D call TRBD1 (6 bases). V was shortened by 3 bases and J by 5 bases, with 16 bases between the two germline ends. Looked up from germline, CDR1 is DFQATT and CDR2 is SNEGSKA (reference sequence). The CDR3 runs 14 residues. The CDR3 loop is CSASGQQGRTEAFF. The CDR3 DNA is TGCAGTGCTAGCGGTCAACAGGGACGGACTGAAGCTTTCTTT.

This clonotype was seen only once. V is TRBV12-3 or TRBV12-4 and J is TRBJ2-1; D not certain. This CDR3 is built from 13 residues. V was clipped by 3 bases and J by 8 bases, with 11 bases between them. The CDR3 loop is CASSFLSVDEQFF. The CDR3 nucleotides are TGTGCCAGCAGTTTTTTATCGGTGGATGAGCAGTTCTTC.

The chain combines TRBV27 with TRBJ2-1; 11 nucleotides line up with TRBD2. In germline, CDR1 is MNHEY, CDR2 SMNVEV (reference sequence). The ends lost 6 bases at V and 10 bases at J; junction bases unmatched: 11. This CDR3 has 15 amino acids. The CDR3 region is CASSRLAGTAREQFF. The DNA of the CDR3 is TGTGCCAGCAGCCGACTAGCGGGGACGGCCCGGGAGCAGTTCTTC.

About this clonotype: A junction boundary mismatches the germline segment, possibly from a read error. The rearrangement links TRBV9 to TRBJ2-3, with a possible D match to TRBD1 (5 bases). The CDR3 totals 14 residues. CDR1 is SGDLS and CDR2 is YYNGEE in the germline V gene. The CDR3 DNA is TGTGCCAGCAGCTTACAGGAGAGCACTGATACGCAGTATTTT. Translating gives CASSLQESTDTQYF.

This clonotype has only a few counts. The chain couples TRBV6-2 or TRBV6-3 to TRBJ1-2; TRBD1 matches 7 bases. Germline trimming cut 0 bases from V and 10 bases from J; bases unmatched to any gene: 8. The CDR3 is made up of 14 amino acids. CDR1 and CDR2 (germline): MNHEY, SVGEGT. The CDR3 DNA reads as TGTGCCAGCAGTTACTCCCGGGACAGCCTAGACTACACCTTC. This codes for CASSYSRDSLDYTF.

In its sample, this clonotype was seen a few times. J is TRBJ1-2 and V is TRBV3-1, with 7 bases matching TRBD1. From germline, CDR1 is LGHDT and CDR2 YNNKEL (reference sequence). V shed 4 bases and J 4 bases; nucleotides not matched to a gene: 3. CDR3 length equals 13 residues. The DNA for the CDR3 is TGTGCCAGCAGCCTGGACAGGACCTATGGCTACACCTTC. Translated, it gives CASSLDRTYGYTF. Full variable domain (remainder filled in from reference TRBV3-1 and TRBJ1-2): DTAVSQTPKYLVTQMGNDKSIKCEQNLGHDTMYWYKQDSKKFLKIMFSYNNKELIINETVPNRFSPKSPDKAHLNLHINSLELGDSAVYFCASSLDRTYGYTFGSGTRLTVV.

The gene calls are TRBV12-3 or TRBV12-4 and TRBJ2-3; D is undetermined. This CDR3 contains 14 residues. Trimming stripped 8 bases from V and 2 bases from J, with 14 bases between. This chain's CDR3 is CASPWEANTDTQYF. The CDR3 DNA reads TGTGCCAGCCCCTGGGAAGCGAACACAGATACGCAGTATTTT.

The chain recombines TRBV28 with TRBJ2-7, with 9 bases fitting TRBD2. Germline CDR1 MDHEN, CDR2 SYDVKM. This CDR3 is 14 amino acids long. The junction had 5 bases not matched to a gene; V was cut back by 6 bases and J by 2 bases. CDR3 sequence: CASRPAGGPYEQYF. DNA for the CDR3: TGTGCCAGCAGGCCAGCGGGGGGTCCCTACGAGCAGTACTTC.

The V and J genes are TRBV28 and TRBJ1-2, with D perhaps matching TRBD1 (6 bases). This CDR3 contains 13 residues. Germline lookup yields CDR1 MDHEN and CDR2 SYDVKM. Between the trimmed V and J ends, which lost 7 bases and 2 bases, there was a span of 11 bases. The CDR3 protein is CASTLDRNYGYTF. Here the CDR3 DNA reads TGTGCCAGCACCCTGGACAGAAACTATGGCTACACCTTC.

The chain carries TRBV12-3 or TRBV12-4 and TRBJ2-3; no reliable D call. The CDR3 runs to 15 residues. V lost 4 bases, J lost 0 bases, and 11 bases lay in between. The CDR3 sequence: CASSWFHTSTDTQYF. CDR3 nucleotides: TGTGCCAGCAGTTGGTTTCACACTAGCACAGATACGCAGTATTTT.

The chain employs TRBV20-1 and TRBJ2-3, with 8 bases lining up with TRBD2. V lost 4 bases and J lost 1; bases outside the gene matches: 7. This CDR3 is built from 15 residues. Germline V gives CDR1 DFQATT, CDR2 SNEGSKA (reference sequence). The CDR3 region is CSAISGRGGTDTQYF. CDR3 DNA: TGCAGTGCTATAAGCGGGAGAGGTGGCACAGATACGCAGTATTTT.

The chain links TRBV7-3 to TRBJ2-1; 8 bases agree with TRBD1. Looked up from germline, CDR1 is SGHTA and CDR2 is FQGTGA. This CDR3 is built from 13 residues. J lost 8 bases, V lost 5 bases, and 5 bases had no gene match. The chain's CDR3 is CASSHYRGDEQFF. Written as DNA, the CDR3 is TGTGCCAGCAGCCATTACAGGGGGGATGAGCAGTTCTTC.